A selection of T cell receptor beta chains follows, all from one sample in a study of identical twins. Via MiXCR, TCRdb re-called the 5' RACE reads, giving one row per CDR3 protein. The sample holds 450,000 to 650,000 distinct CDR3 sequences, nearly 15% seen once. This sample also belongs to another study, concerning yellow fever vaccine responses in identical twins.

The sequencing input was CD4+ T cells sorted from blood. The receptors shown here come from a woman aged 18-29 years in good health. The CDR3 runs from the conserved cysteine through the conserved F or W. D genes are given only for firm matches. Only part of the rows carry a size: once, few, many, or a class if the clone is expanded.

v_gene	j_gene	d_gene	abundance	CDR3aa	CDR3nt
TRBV15	TRBJ2-1	.	.	CATSRDWGSQFF	TGTGCCACCAGCAGAGATTGGGGGTCGCAGTTCTTC
TRBV5-1	TRBJ2-2	TRBD1	few	CASRRQGLNTGELFF	TGCGCCAGCAGAAGACAGGGGTTAAACACCGGGGAGCTGTTTTTT
TRBV20-1	TRBJ2-1	TRBD2	few	CSAGVGTSPESVQFF	TGCAGTGCTGGAGTGGGGACTAGCCCCGAGTCAGTGCAGTTCTTC
TRBV20-1	TRBJ1-1	.	few	CSASSREAFF	TGCAGTGCTAGTTCGCGGGAGGCTTTCTTT
TRBV5-1	TRBJ1-4	.	many	CASSLVSQVREKLFF	TGCGCCAGCAGCTTGGTATCACAGGTGCGAGAAAAACTGTTTTTT
TRBV10-2	TRBJ2-5	.	few	CASSGAGSQETQYF	TGCGCCAGCAGTGGTGCGGGATCCCAAGAGACCCAGTACTTC
TRBV7-9	TRBJ1-4	TRBD1	few	CASTWTGDEKLFF	TGTGCCAGTACCTGGACAGGGGATGAAAAACTGTTTTTT
TRBV14	TRBJ2-7	TRBD1	few	CASSQLQGLGEQYF	TGTGCCAGCAGCCAGTTACAGGGGTTGGGGGAGCAGTACTTC
TRBV10-2	TRBJ2-3	.	.	CASSWLGASTDTQYF	TGCGCCAGCAGCTGGCTAGGGGCTAGCACAGATACGCAGTATTTT
TRBV20-1	TRBJ2-3	TRBD2	.	CSARAPGLGTDTQYF	TGCAGTGCTAGAGCCCCGGGACTAGGCACAGATACGCAGTATTTT
TRBV20-1	TRBJ1-5	.	.	CSARGGVGQPQHF	TGCAGTGCTAGAGGCGGGGTCGGGCAGCCCCAGCATTTT
TRBV5-1	TRBJ1-6	.	few	CASSLEGRSSYNSPLHF	TGCGCCAGCAGCTTGGAGGGCCGGAGCTCCTATAATTCACCCCTCCACTTT
TRBV12-3/TRBV12-4	TRBJ2-7	.	.	CASSFKGLGSYEQYF	TGTGCCAGCAGTTTTAAGGGATTAGGCTCCTACGAGCAGTACTTC
TRBV12-3/TRBV12-4	TRBJ1-1	.	many	CASSLGLATEAFF	TGTGCCAGCAGCCTGGGACTGGCCACTGAAGCTTTCTTT
TRBV28	TRBJ2-5	TRBD2	few	CASSRGLARETQYF	TGTGCCAGCAGTCGTGGACTAGCGAGGGAGACCCAGTACTTC